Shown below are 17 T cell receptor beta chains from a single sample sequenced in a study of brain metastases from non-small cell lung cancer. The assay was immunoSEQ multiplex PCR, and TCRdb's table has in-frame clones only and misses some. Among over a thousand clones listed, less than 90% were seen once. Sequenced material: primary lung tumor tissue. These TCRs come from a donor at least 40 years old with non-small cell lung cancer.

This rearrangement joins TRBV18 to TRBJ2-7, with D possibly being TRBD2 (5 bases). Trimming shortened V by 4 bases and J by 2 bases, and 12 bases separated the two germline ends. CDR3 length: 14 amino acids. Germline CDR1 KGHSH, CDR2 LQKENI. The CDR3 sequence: CASSRGSQTYEQYF. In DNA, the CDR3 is TGTGCCAGCTCACGAGGGTCACAGACCTACGAGCAGTACTTC.

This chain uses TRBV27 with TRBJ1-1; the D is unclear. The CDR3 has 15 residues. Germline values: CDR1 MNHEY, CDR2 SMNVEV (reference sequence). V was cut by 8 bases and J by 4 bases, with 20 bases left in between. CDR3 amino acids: CASSVRVGLGTEAFF. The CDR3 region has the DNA TGTGCCAGCTCGGTCCGGGTCGGATTGGGCACTGAAGCTTTCTTT.

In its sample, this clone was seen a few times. CDR3 in DNA: TGTGCCAGCAGCCCCCGACTAGTAGAGACCCAGTACTTC. This translates into CASSPRLVETQYF. The gene calls are TRBV3-1 (or the pseudogene TRBV3-2) and TRBJ2-5, with D possibly TRBD2 on 6 matching bases. Germline CDR1 is LGHDT and CDR2 is YNNKEL (reference sequence). The germline V and J ends were trimmed by 4 bases and 4 bases, with 10 bases remaining between them. This CDR3 is 13 amino acids long.

The CDR3 nucleotides are TGTGCCTGGAAAATACAGGGGAACTATGGCTACACCTTC. This translates into CAWKIQGNYGYTF. This sequence joins TRBV30 and TRBJ1-2; 7 bases line up with TRBD1. The germline gives CDR1 GTSNPN, CDR2 SVGIG (reference sequence). CDR3 length equals 13 residues. V was clipped by 4 bases and J by 2 bases; unmatched bases: 4.

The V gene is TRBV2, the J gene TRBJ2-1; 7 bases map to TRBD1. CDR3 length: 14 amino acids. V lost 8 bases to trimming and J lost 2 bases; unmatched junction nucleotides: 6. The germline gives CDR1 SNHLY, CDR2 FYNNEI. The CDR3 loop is CASDPGQTYNEQFF. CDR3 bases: TGTGCCAGCGACCCGGGACAGACCTACAATGAGCAGTTCTTC.

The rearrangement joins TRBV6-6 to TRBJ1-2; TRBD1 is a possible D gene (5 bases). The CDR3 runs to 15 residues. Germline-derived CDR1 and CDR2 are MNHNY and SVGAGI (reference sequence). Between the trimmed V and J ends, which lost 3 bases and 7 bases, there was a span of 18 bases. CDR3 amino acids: CASSYRDSGMGGYTF. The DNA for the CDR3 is TGTGCCAGCAGTTATAGGGACTCAGGGATGGGTGGCTACACCTTC.

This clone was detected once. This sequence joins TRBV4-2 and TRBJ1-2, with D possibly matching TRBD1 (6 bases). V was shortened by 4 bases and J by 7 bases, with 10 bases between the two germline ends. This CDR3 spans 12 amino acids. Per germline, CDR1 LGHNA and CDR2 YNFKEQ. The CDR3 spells CASSRGGAGYTF. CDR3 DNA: TGTGCCAGCAGCCGGGGGGGGGCTGGCTACACCTTC.

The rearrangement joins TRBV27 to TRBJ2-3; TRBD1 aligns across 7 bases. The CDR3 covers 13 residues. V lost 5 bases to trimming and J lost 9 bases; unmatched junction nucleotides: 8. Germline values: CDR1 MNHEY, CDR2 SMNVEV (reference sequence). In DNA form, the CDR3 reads TGTGCCAGCAGTAAAAACAGGGGCGGGACGCAGTATTTT. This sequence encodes CASSKNRGGTQYF.

The CDR3 DNA reads as TGTGCCAGCAGCTTAACTAGCACAGATACGCAGTATTTT. Translating gives CASSLTSTDTQYF. The chain carries TRBV11-1 and TRBJ2-3; D gene uncertain. The V end lost 2 bases, the J end lost 0 bases, and 3 bases lay between the germline ends. CDR1 is SGHAT, CDR2 FQDESV, per germline (reference sequence). The CDR3 loop spans 13 amino acids. Looking up the rest from reference TRBV11-1 and TRBJ2-3 gives the full variable domain: EAEVAQSPRYKITEKSQAVAFWCDPISGHATLYWYRQILGQGPELLVQFQDESVVDDSQLPKDRFSAERLKGVDSTLKIQPAELGDSAMYLCASSLTSTDTQYFGPGTRLTVL.

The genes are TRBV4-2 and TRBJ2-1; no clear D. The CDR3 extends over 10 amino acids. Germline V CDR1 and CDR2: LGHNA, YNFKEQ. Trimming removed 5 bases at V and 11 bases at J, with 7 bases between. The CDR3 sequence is CASSLGKQFF. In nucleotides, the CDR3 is TGTGCCAGCAGCTTAGGGAAGCAGTTCTTC.

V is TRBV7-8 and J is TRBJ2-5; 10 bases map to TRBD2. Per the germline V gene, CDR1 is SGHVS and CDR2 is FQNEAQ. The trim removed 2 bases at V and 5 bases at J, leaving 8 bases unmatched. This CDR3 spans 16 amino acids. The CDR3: CASSLQPSGGWETQYF. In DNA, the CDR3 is TGTGCCAGCAGCTTACAGCCTAGCGGGGGTTGGGAGACCCAGTACTTC.

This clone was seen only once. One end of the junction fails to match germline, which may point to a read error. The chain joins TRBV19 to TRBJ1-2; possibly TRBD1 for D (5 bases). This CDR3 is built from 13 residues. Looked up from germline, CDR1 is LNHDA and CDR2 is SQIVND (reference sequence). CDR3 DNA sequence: TGTGCCAGTAGTATTATTGGACAATATGGTTACACCTTC. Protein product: CASSIIGQYGYTF.

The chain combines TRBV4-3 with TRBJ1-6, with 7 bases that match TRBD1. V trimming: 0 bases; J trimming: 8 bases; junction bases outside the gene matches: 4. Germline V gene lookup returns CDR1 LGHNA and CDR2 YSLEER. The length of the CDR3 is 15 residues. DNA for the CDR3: TGCGCCAGCAGCCAAGATGGAGGGGGCTATTCACCCCTCCACTTT. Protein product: CASSQDGGGYSPLHF.

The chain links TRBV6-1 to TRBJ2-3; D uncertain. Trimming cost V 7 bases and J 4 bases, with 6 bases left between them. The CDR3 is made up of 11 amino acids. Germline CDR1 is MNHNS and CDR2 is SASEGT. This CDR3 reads CASTVADTQYF. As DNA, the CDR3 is TGTGCCAGCACGGTGGCAGATACGCAGTATTTT.

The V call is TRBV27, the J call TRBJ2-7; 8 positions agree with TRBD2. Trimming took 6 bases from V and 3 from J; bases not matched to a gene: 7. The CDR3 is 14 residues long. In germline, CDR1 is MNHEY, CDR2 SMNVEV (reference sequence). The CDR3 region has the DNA TGTGCCAGCAGCCACGGGGGGGGGCACTACGAGCAGTACTTC. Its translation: CASSHGGGHYEQYF.

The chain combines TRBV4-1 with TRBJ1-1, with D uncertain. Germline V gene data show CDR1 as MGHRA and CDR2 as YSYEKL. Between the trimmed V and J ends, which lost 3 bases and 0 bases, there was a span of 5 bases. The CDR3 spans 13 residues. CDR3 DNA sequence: TGCGCCAGCAGCCATCCTCTGAACACTGAAGCTTTCTTT. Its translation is CASSHPLNTEAFF.

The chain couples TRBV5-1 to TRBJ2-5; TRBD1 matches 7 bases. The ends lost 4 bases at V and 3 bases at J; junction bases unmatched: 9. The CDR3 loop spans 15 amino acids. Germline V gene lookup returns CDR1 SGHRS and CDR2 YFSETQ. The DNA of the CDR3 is TGCGCCAGCAGCGCAACAGGGGACGGGGAAGAGACCCAGTACTTC. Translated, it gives CASSATGDGEETQYF.